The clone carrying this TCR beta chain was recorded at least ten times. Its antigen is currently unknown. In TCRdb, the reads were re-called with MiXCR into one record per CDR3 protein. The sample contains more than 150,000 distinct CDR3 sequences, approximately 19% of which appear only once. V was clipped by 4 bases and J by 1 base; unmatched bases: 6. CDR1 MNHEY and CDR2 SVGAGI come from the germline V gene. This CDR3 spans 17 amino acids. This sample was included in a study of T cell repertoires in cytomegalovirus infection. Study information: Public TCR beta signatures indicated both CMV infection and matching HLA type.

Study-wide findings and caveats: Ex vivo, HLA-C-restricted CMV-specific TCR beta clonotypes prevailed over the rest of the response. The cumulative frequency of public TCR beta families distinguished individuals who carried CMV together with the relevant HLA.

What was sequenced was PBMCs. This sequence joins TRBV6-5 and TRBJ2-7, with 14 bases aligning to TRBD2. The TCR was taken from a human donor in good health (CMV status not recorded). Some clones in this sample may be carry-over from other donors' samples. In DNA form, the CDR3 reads TGTGCCAGCAGTTCAACCCGGACTAGCGGGAGGTCCTACGAGCAGTACTTC. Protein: CASSSTRTSGRSYEQYF.